These 15 T cell receptor beta chains share one sample of origin, sequenced in a study of blood T cell repertoires in COVID-19. Clones were read by immunoSEQ multiplex PCR, and TCRdb kept only the in-frame ones, dropping some. This sample has approximately 230,000 clones, with about nine tenths found just once. The sequencing sample was made of PBMCs or T cells enriched from blood (not recorded which). The receptors shown here come from a man aged 35 to 55 who had recovered from COVID-19.

The gene calls are TRBV3-1 (or the pseudogene TRBV3-2) and TRBJ2-2; 7 positions match TRBD2. This CDR3 is 15 amino acids long. Trimming took 3 bases from V and 3 from J; bases not matched to a gene: 4. The V gene's germline CDR1 is LGHDT and CDR2 YNNKEL (reference sequence). CDR3 loop: CASSQRETYTGELFF. CDR3 coding DNA: TGTGCCAGCAGCCAGCGGGAGACTTACACCGGGGAGCTGTTTTTT.

This clone was seen just once. The CDR3: CASSYTPPGNGEKLFF. CDR3 DNA: TGTGCCAGCAGTTACACCCCCCCAGGGAACGGTGAAAAACTGTTTTTT. The chain has TRBV6-5 and TRBJ1-4; a possible D gene is TRBD1 (5 bases). Germline CDR1 and CDR2: MNHEY and SVGAGI. The CDR3 sequence is 16 residues long. The ends were cut back, 2 bases at V and 7 bases at J, with 17 bases in the middle.

The chain has TRBV2 and TRBJ2-7; 11 bases agree with TRBD2. With V trimmed by 1 base and J by 0 bases, 5 bases remained unmatched. The germline CDR1 and CDR2 sequences are SNHLY and FYNNEI. The CDR3 has 17 amino acids. As DNA, the CDR3 is TGTGCCAGCAGTGAAGAACTAGCGGGAGTTTCCTCCTACGAGCAGTACTTC. Protein sequence: CASSEELAGVSSYEQYF.

The table lists this clone with a count of one. CDR3 sequence (DNA): TGTGCCAGTAGTATAGATCTATCGGGGGGACAAGAGACCCAGTACTTC. It specifies CASSIDLSGGQETQYF. The V gene is TRBV19, the J gene TRBJ2-5, with 7 bases lining up with TRBD2. Germline-derived CDR1 and CDR2 are LNHDA and SQIVND (reference sequence). V lost 0 bases and J lost 2; bases outside the gene matches: 6. CDR3 length: 16 amino acids.

DNA for the CDR3: TGTGCCAGCAGCTTAGTTTCGGGGGTAGTTGCAACTAATGAAAAACTGTTTTTT. Translation gives CASSLVSGVVATNEKLFF. J is TRBJ1-4 and V is TRBV11-2, with a possible D match to TRBD1 (5 bases). Deletions cut 1 base from V and 0 bases from J, with 15 bases between. The germline V gene encodes CDR1 SGHAT and CDR2 FQNNGV. This CDR3 has 18 amino acids.

This clone was detected only once. V usage is TRBV27 and J usage is TRBJ2-5; possibly TRBD2 for D (5 bases). Trimming took 4 bases from V and 2 from J, leaving 8 bases between them. CDR3 size: 13 residues. Germline V gives CDR1 MNHEY, CDR2 SMNVEV (reference sequence). CDR3 coding DNA: TGTGCCAGCAGTTCGGGAAGACAAGAGACCCAGTACTTC. It encodes CASSSGRQETQYF.

Concerning this clone: Compared with germline, one end of the junction differs, possibly owing to a read error. J is TRBJ1-1 and V is TRBV4-1, with TRBD1 as a possible D gene (5 bases). Germline V gene lookup returns CDR1 MGHRA and CDR2 YSYEKL. This CDR3 is built from 16 residues. The CDR3 sequence is CASSHPQAGWNAEAFF. The CDR3 bases are TGCGCCAGCAGCCACCCCCAGGCAGGGTGGAACGCTGAAGCTTTCTTT.

This chain links TRBV19 with TRBJ2-7; possibly TRBD2 for D (5 bases). CDR1 is LNHDA, CDR2 SQIVND, per germline (reference sequence). This CDR3 contains 13 residues. V lost 4 bases, J lost 2 bases, and 9 bases lay in between. Written as DNA, the CDR3 is TGTGCCAGTAGTACCGGGAAAACCTACGAGCAGTACTTC. As protein: CASSTGKTYEQYF.

The chain recombines TRBV7-3 with TRBJ2-3; the match to TRBD2 covers 11 bases. This CDR3 spans 15 amino acids. The germline CDR1 and CDR2 sequences are SGHTA and FQGTGA. Germline trimming cut 5 bases from V and 4 bases from J; bases unmatched to any gene: 5. The CDR3 sequence: CASSDIAGGPDTQYF. The CDR3, as DNA: TGTGCCAGCAGCGACATAGCGGGGGGGCCAGATACGCAGTATTTT.

The chain employs TRBV30 and TRBJ1-1; the match to TRBD1 covers 7 bases. Germline V gene data show CDR1 as GTSNPN and CDR2 as SVGIG (reference sequence). This CDR3 spans 13 amino acids. Unmatched junction bases numbered 5, after V lost 5 bases and J lost 2 bases. CDR3 amino acids: CAWGDRANTEAFF. The CDR3 nucleotides are TGTGCCTGGGGAGACAGGGCCAACACTGAAGCTTTCTTT.

This clone was seen more than once but under ten times. The rearrangement uses TRBV5-4 and TRBJ1-6; D gene ambiguous. CDR1 and CDR2 (germline): SGHNT, YYREEE (reference sequence). The germline V and J ends were trimmed by 4 bases and 8 bases, with 16 bases remaining between them. This CDR3 region has 15 residues. CDR3 nucleotides: TGTGCCAGCAGCCGTTTCCTCGACGGAGATTCACCCCTCCACTTT. Amino acid sequence: CASSRFLDGDSPLHF.

The chain recombines TRBV19 with TRBJ1-5; 7 positions match TRBD1. The germline V gene has CDR1 LNHDA and CDR2 SQIVND (reference sequence). The V segment lost 4 bases and the J segment 9 bases; nucleotides outside the gene matches: 12. The CDR3 totals 15 residues. CDR3 nucleotide sequence: TGTGCCAGTAGTACGGAGGGACAGCTTGTTTTGCCCCAGCATTTT. This translates into CASSTEGQLVLPQHF.

CDR3 bases: TGTGCCAGCTCATCCGGGACTTCAGACGAGCAGTACTTC. Translating it yields CASSSGTSDEQYF. The gene calls are TRBV18 and TRBJ2-7, with D maybe TRBD2 (6 bases). This CDR3 contains 13 residues. Trimming took 5 bases from V and 5 from J, leaving 13 bases between them. Looked up from germline, CDR1 is KGHSH and CDR2 is LQKENI.

The chain carries TRBV11-3 and TRBJ2-7; a weak D match, TRBD2 (6 bases). The CDR3 is made up of 13 amino acids. V dropped 3 bases and J dropped 3 bases, with 9 bases sitting between them. Germline V gene data show CDR1 as SGHNT and CDR2 as YENEEA. CDR3 loop: CASSFSGDYEQYF. The CDR3 bases are TGTGCCAGCAGCTTTTCGGGGGACTACGAGCAGTACTTC.

This clone was seen only a few times. V is TRBV2 and J is TRBJ1-2; D unresolved. The CDR3 contains 14 residues. V shed 10 bases and J shed 4 bases, with 19 bases lying between them. The V gene's germline CDR1 is SNHLY and CDR2 FYNNEI. This CDR3 reads CANDGGNEGYGYTF. CDR3 bases: TGTGCCAACGACGGAGGGAACGAAGGCTATGGCTACACCTTC.